A selection of T cell receptor beta chains follows, all from one sample in a study of blood T cell repertoires in COVID-19. Clones were read by immunoSEQ multiplex PCR, and TCRdb kept only the in-frame ones, dropping some. This sample has about 76,000 clones; roughly 88% occur once, and the top ten carry 1%. Sequencing used peripheral blood. Receptor source: a woman between 50 and 59 years old in a cohort sampled during active COVID-19. Each CDR3 is given with its conserved first and last residue. D genes are given only for firm matches. Clone size is given for some rows only: seen once, a few or many times, or a class if the clone is expanded.

>TRBV15|-|TRBD1|TRBJ1-4
TGTGCCACCAGCAGCGACCGGACAGGGAAGACTAATGAAAAACTGTTTTTT
CATSSDRTGKTNEKLFF
>TRBV19|-|TRBD1|TRBJ2-5
TGTGCCAGTAGTGGACAGGGGGCGCGGTGGCAAGAGACCCAGTACTTC
CASSGQGARWQETQYF
>TRBV5-5|-|TRBD2|TRBJ2-1
TGTGCCAGTCACTTACTAGCGGGAGGATTCGATGAGCAGTTCTTC
CASHLLAGGFDEQFF
>TRBV13|-|-|TRBJ1-6
TGTGCCAGCAGCTTAGAGGGGCAGGGGAAGAATTCACCCCTCCACTTT
CASSLEGQGKNSPLHF
>TRBV4-1|-|TRBD2|TRBJ2-1
TGCGCCAGCAGCCAAATACTAGCGGGAGGAACTTACAATGAGCAGTTCTTC
CASSQILAGGTYNEQFF
>TRBV7-9|-|-|TRBJ2-1
TGTGCCAGCAGGGGGGGTAGCTCCTACAATGAGCAGTTCTTC
CASRGGSSYNEQFF
>TRBV19|-|-|TRBJ2-3
TGTGCCAGTAGTACTACAGGGTCTACAGATACGCAGTATTTT
CASSTTGSTDTQYF
>TRBV5-4|-|TRBD2|TRBJ2-1
TGTGCCAGCAGTCCCAGCGGGAGGGCCGACAATGAGCAGTTCTTC
CASSPSGRADNEQFF
>TRBV27|-|TRBD2|TRBJ2-1
TGTGCCAGCACCGTCTTAGCGGGCGGACCCTACAATGAGCAGTTCTTC
CASTVLAGGPYNEQFF
>TRBV10-3|-|TRBD2|TRBJ2-3
TGTGCCATCAGTGTAGTAGCGGGAGCCACAGATACGCAGTATTTT
CAISVVAGATDTQYF
>TRBV24-1|-|-|TRBJ2-2
TGTGCCACCAGGGGGGCCGGGGCCGGGGAGCTGTTTTTT
CATRGAGAGELFF
>TRBV11-2|-|-|TRBJ1-5
TGTGCCAGCAGCTTAGACAGGGATCAGCCCCAGCATTTT
CASSLDRDQPQHF
>TRBV5-1|-|TRBD2|TRBJ2-7
TGCGCCAGCAGCCGGATTAGCGGGACGGGGAGCTCCTACGAGCAGTACTTC
CASSRISGTGSSYEQYF
>TRBV12-5|-|TRBD1|TRBJ2-1
TGTGCTAGTGGTTTCCAACGTGGGGACAGGGCCACCTACAATGAGCAGTTCTTC
CASGFQRGDRATYNEQFF
>TRBV3-1/TRBV3-2|-|-|TRBJ1-5
TGTGCCAGCAGTCGGGGGGGGGCGAGCAATCAGCCCCAGCATTTT
CASSRGGASNQPQHF
>TRBV6-2/TRBV6-3|-|TRBD1|TRBJ1-3
TGTGCCAGCAGTTACCACGGGACAGAAATTGGAAACACCATATATTTT
CASSYHGTEIGNTIYF
>TRBV27|-|-|TRBJ1-1
TGTGCCAGCAGTTTTGGGGGGTTCATGAACACTGAAGCTTTCTTT
CASSFGGFMNTEAFF
>TRBV6-4|once|-|TRBJ1-1
TGTGCCAGCAGTACTGGGAGGGGGGCAGCTTTCTTT
CASSTGRGAAFF
>TRBV7-3|-|TRBD2|TRBJ2-1
TGTGCCAGCAGCTCACAACCCGCTAGCGGGAGGTATCAAAATGAGCAGTTCTTC
CASSSQPASGRYQNEQFF
>TRBV5-1|-|TRBD2|TRBJ2-1
TGCGCCAGCAGCTCGGGACTAGCGGGAGGGTACAATGAGCAGTTCTTC
CASSSGLAGGYNEQFF
>TRBV9|few|TRBD2|TRBJ2-7
TGTGCCAGCAGCGTAGGGCCGGGAGGTTTCGGGTACGAGCAGTACTTC
CASSVGPGGFGYEQYF
>TRBV24-1|-|TRBD2|TRBJ2-3
TGTGCCACCAGTGATCTAACTAGCGGAGAGAGAACAGATACGCAGTATTTT
CATSDLTSGERTDTQYF
>TRBV7-6|-|TRBD1|TRBJ2-5
TGTGCCAGCAGCTTAGGGGCAGGGGGCGGGCAAGAGACCCAGTACTTC
CASSLGAGGGQETQYF
>TRBV5-1|-|-|TRBJ2-1
TGCGCCAGCAGCAAGGCTGCGGGTGAGGAGCAGTTCTTC
CASSKAAGEEQFF
>TRBV7-9|-|TRBD2|TRBJ2-7
TGTGCCAGCAGTTTTAGCGGGAGGAGCTCCTACGAGCAGTACTTC
CASSFSGRSSYEQYF
>TRBV11-2|-|-|TRBJ1-1
TGTGCCAGCAGCTTATCGGTTGCGAACACTGAAGCTTTCTTT
CASSLSVANTEAFF
>TRBV27|-|TRBD2|TRBJ2-7
TGTGCCAGCAGTACTGGACTAGCGGGAGGGAAGGGTACGAGGCAGTACTTC
CASSTGLAGGKGTRQYF
>TRBV5-8|-|-|TRBJ2-1
TGTGCCAGCAGCTATACGACAGGCTACGAGCAGTTCTTC
CASSYTTGYEQFF
>TRBV6-6|-|TRBD1|TRBJ1-6
TGTGCCAGCAGCCCCGCCGACAGGGGAAATTCACCCCTCCACTTT
CASSPADRGNSPLHF